The next 15 T cell receptor beta chains were all read from a single sample in a study of T-cell memory formation after mild COVID-19. TCRdb analysed the 5' RACE reads with MiXCR anew, one entry per CDR3 protein. The table includes more than 400,000 distinct CDR3 sequences, 18% detected once. The sequenced sample was PBMCs or a T cell subset sorted from them (not recorded which). These receptors were obtained from an adult woman who had mild COVID-19 (a few samples of this study predate the infection). Cell type and time point are not known.

This clonotype was detected a few times. The rearrangement joins TRBV7-9 to TRBJ2-5; 8 bases match TRBD1. V shed 3 bases and J 2 bases; nucleotides not matched to a gene: 14. The CDR3 has 18 residues. Germline assignment: CDR1 SEHNR and CDR2 FQNEAQ (reference sequence). The CDR3 bases are TGTGCCAGCAGCTTTATGCCCGGACAGGGATCAGGTCAAGAGACCCAGTACTTC. As protein: CASSFMPGQGSGQETQYF.

There are a few counts of this clonotype. The chain links TRBV6-2 or TRBV6-3 to TRBJ1-4; maybe TRBD1 (5 bases). With 7 bases removed from V and 8 bases from J, the gap between germline ends came to 17 bases. CDR3 length equals 14 residues. Germline V gene data show CDR1 as MNHEY and CDR2 as SVGEGT. The CDR3 sequence: CASKRTRGGEKLFF. The CDR3 region has the DNA TGTGCCAGCAAACGGACACGAGGAGGAGAAAAACTGTTTTTT.

The V gene is TRBV14, the J gene TRBJ2-1, with 12 bases identical to TRBD1. V was clipped by 0 bases and J by 7 bases; unmatched bases: 4. This CDR3 has 16 residues. CDR1 is SGHDN, CDR2 FVKESK, per germline. Here the CDR3 reads CASSQDSGQGANEQFF. DNA for the CDR3: TGTGCCAGCAGCCAAGATTCGGGACAGGGGGCAAATGAGCAGTTCTTC.

This clonotype was counted many times. This chain uses TRBV25-1 with TRBJ2-7; 8 bases are a match to TRBD1. CDR3 length: 17 amino acids. After removal of 3 bases from V and 2 bases from J, the junction contained 12 bases not matched to a gene. In germline, CDR1 is MGHDK, CDR2 SYGVNS. In DNA form, the CDR3 reads TGTGCCAGCAGTGATCGTAACCGGGACAGGATAACCTACGAGCAGTACTTC. It encodes CASSDRNRDRITYEQYF.

The chain joins TRBV19 to TRBJ1-2; tentative D call: TRBD1 (6 bases). Per germline, CDR1 LNHDA and CDR2 SQIVND (reference sequence). Between the trimmed V and J ends, which lost 9 bases and 4 bases, there was a span of 15 bases. This CDR3 region has 13 residues. The CDR3 protein is CASTITGSYGYTF. The DNA for the CDR3 is TGTGCCAGCACAATAACAGGGAGCTATGGCTACACCTTC.

A few counts support this clonotype. The chain uses TRBV9 and TRBJ1-1, with D perhaps matching TRBD1 (6 bases). The germline CDR1 and CDR2 sequences are SGDLS and YYNGEE. The V and J ends lost 2 bases and 2 bases respectively, with 16 bases between them. The CDR3 contains 16 residues. CDR3 in amino acids: CASSVGDRDINTEAFF. For the CDR3, the DNA is TGTGCCAGCAGCGTCGGAGACCGGGACATAAACACTGAAGCTTTCTTT.

There are many counts of this clonotype. V gene TRBV19 combines with J gene TRBJ1-1; D may be TRBD1 (6 bases). There are 13 residues in the CDR3. Germline CDR1 and CDR2: LNHDA and SQIVND (reference sequence). V shed 8 bases and J shed 0 bases, with 10 bases lying between them. The CDR3 loop reads CASGGQLNTEAFF. DNA of the CDR3: TGTGCCAGTGGGGGACAATTGAACACTGAAGCTTTCTTT.

This clonotype showed up just a few times. The V gene is TRBV7-8, the J gene TRBJ2-3; perhaps TRBD2 as D (6 bases). V shed 6 bases and J shed 0 bases, with 16 bases lying between them. The CDR3 is 16 residues long. Germline loops: CDR1 SGHVS, CDR2 FQNEAQ. This CDR3 reads CASRTTSISSTDTQYF. The CDR3 DNA reads TGTGCCAGCAGAACAACTAGCATCAGTAGCACAGATACGCAGTATTTT.

The rearrangement uses TRBV4-3 and TRBJ2-3; the match to TRBD1 covers 10 bases. V shed 4 bases and J 2 bases; nucleotides not matched to a gene: 12. This CDR3 has 18 amino acids. Germline assignment: CDR1 LGHNA and CDR2 YSLEER. In DNA, the CDR3 is TGCGCCAGCAGCCCTTGGACAGGGGGGGACGCAGACACAGATACGCAGTATTTT. Residues: CASSPWTGGDADTDTQYF.

Only a few counts were recorded for this clonotype. The rearrangement uses TRBV5-1 and TRBJ1-1; 9 positions agree with TRBD1. From germline, CDR1 is SGHRS and CDR2 YFSETQ. V shed 4 bases, J shed 3 bases, and the junction held 7 bases outside the gene matches. This CDR3 has 15 amino acids. The CDR3 loop reads CASSPRTGADTEAFF. The CDR3 DNA is TGCGCCAGCAGCCCCAGGACAGGGGCGGACACTGAAGCTTTCTTT.

This clonotype was counted between two and nine times. The chain is built from TRBV20-1 and TRBJ2-6; D is undetermined. Germline V gene data show CDR1 as DFQATT and CDR2 as SNEGSKA (reference sequence). Trimming took 0 bases from V and 0 from J, leaving 9 bases between them. CDR3 length: 16 amino acids. CDR3 sequence reads: CSAREGQFSGANVLTF. The CDR3 nucleotides are TGCAGTGCTAGAGAAGGGCAGTTCTCTGGGGCCAACGTCCTGACTTTC.

J is TRBJ1-5 and V is TRBV6-2 or TRBV6-3, with TRBD1 as a possible D gene (5 bases). Trimming pared 4 bases from V and 2 bases from J, leaving 12 bases between. This CDR3 spans 15 amino acids. Germline-derived CDR1 and CDR2 are MNHEY and SVGEGT. The CDR3 DNA reads TGTGCCAGCAGTTCCCAGGGCAGGGGCAATCAGCCCCAGCATTTT. Protein sequence: CASSSQGRGNQPQHF.

This clonotype was found a few times. V is TRBV7-3 and J is TRBJ1-2, with 9 bases aligning to TRBD1. The CDR3 is made up of 16 amino acids. From germline, CDR1 is SGHTA and CDR2 FQGTGA. Trimming cost V 5 bases and J 4 bases; bases outside gene matches: 11. CDR3 protein: CASSNPGTGGTYGYTF. For the CDR3, the DNA is TGTGCCAGCAGCAACCCGGGCACAGGGGGCACCTATGGCTACACCTTC.

This clonotype has just a few counts. The V call is TRBV27, the J call TRBJ1-1; tentative D call: TRBD1 (5 bases). The CDR3 consists of 14 residues. V shed 6 bases and J shed 3 bases, with 14 bases lying between them. Germline-derived CDR1 and CDR2 are MNHEY and SMNVEV (reference sequence). The CDR3 DNA reads as TGTGCCAGCAGCCCTCGGGGGGTGTACACTGAAGCTTTCTTT. It encodes CASSPRGVYTEAFF.

The sample holds a few counts of this clonotype. The V gene is TRBV2, the J gene TRBJ1-2, with D unresolved. This CDR3 spans 12 amino acids. Germline CDR1 is SNHLY and CDR2 is FYNNEI. For the CDR3, the DNA is TGTGCAGGAAACAGTCTCTACTATGGCTACACCTTC. As protein: CAGNSLYYGYTF.